The clone carrying this T cell receptor (beta chain) appeared a few times. In the original analysis: Counts of nucleated cells, estimated from reference gene primer amplification, were obtained. Clones were read by immunoSEQ multiplex PCR, and TCRdb kept only the in-frame ones, dropping some. V, J and clone size are those of that table, while D and trimming were read from the DNA. The sample has nearly 300,000 clones, 70% to 90% seen once; the top ten hold 5.5% to 8%. This entry is derived from a study of blood T cell repertoires in COVID-19. About the research overall: The origin of the acute and convalescent COVID-19 samples was the United States, Italy and Spain.

CDR1 is KGHSH, CDR2 LQKENI, per germline. The CDR3 extends over 15 amino acids. V lost 2 bases to trimming and J lost 0 bases, with 7 bases between them. The chain is built from TRBV18 and TRBJ2-2; D is possibly TRBD1 (5 bases). The sequence came from a woman aged 25-40 years who had recovered from COVID-19. The sample taken for sequencing was peripheral blood. CDR3 DNA sequence: TGTGCCAGCTCACCAGGGGCCCCGAACACCGGGGAGCTGTTTTTT. Amino acids: CASSPGAPNTGELFF.